Each of the 22 T cell receptor beta chains below was sequenced from the same sample in a study of T-cell memory formation after mild COVID-19. Using its own MiXCR run on the 5' RACE reads, TCRdb lists one record per CDR3 protein. The data contain about 250,000 distinct CDR3 sequences, 15% of them seen just once; the ten biggest clones take up 2% to 2.5%. Sample: PBMCs or a T cell subset sorted from them (not recorded which). Source of these receptors: an adult woman who had mild COVID-19 (a few samples of this study predate the infection). Cell type and time point are not known.

V gene TRBV4-3 combines with J gene TRBJ2-3; D is unresolved. V was shortened by 0 bases and J by 4 bases, with 14 bases between the two germline ends. The CDR3 contains 16 residues. Germline CDR1 LGHNA, CDR2 YSLEER. In DNA form, the CDR3 reads TGCGCCAGCAGCCAAGATTTAAGGGTGGCTTCAGATACGCAGTATTTT. It encodes CASSQDLRVASDTQYF.

The chain couples TRBV4-1 to TRBJ2-1; no definite D call. The CDR3 is made up of 13 amino acids. Germline CDR1 and CDR2: MGHRA and YSYEKL. The ends were cut back, 0 bases at V and 7 bases at J, with 7 bases in the middle. The CDR3 nucleotides read TGCGCCAGCAGCCAAGATAGGACGAATGAGCAGTTCTTC. Translated, it gives CASSQDRTNEQFF.

V gene TRBV5-1 combines with J gene TRBJ2-7; D is unclear. CDR3 size: 14 residues. Germline CDR1 is SGHRS and CDR2 is YFSETQ. V lost 3 bases and J lost 1, with 11 bases in between. CDR3 region: CASSSRYESYEQYF. CDR3 DNA: TGCGCCAGCAGCTCCCGGTACGAGTCCTACGAGCAGTACTTC. Using reference TRBV5-1 and TRBJ2-7 for the parts outside the CDR3, the full variable domain is KAGVTQTPRYLIKTRGQQVTLSCSPISGHRSVSWYQQTPGQGLQFLFEYFSETQRNKGNFPGRFSGRQFSNSRSEMNVSTLELGDSALYLCASSSRYESYEQYFGPGTRLTVT.

This clonotype was recorded a few times. The chain is built from TRBV7-3 and TRBJ1-1; 7 bases are shared with TRBD1. CDR1 and CDR2 (germline): SGHTA, FQGTGA. J lost 4 bases, V lost 5 bases, and 7 bases had no gene match. This CDR3 is built from 14 residues. CDR3 coding DNA: TGTGCCAGCAGCCCAGGGGGGCGTGGCACTGAAGCTTTCTTT. It encodes CASSPGGRGTEAFF.

The V gene is TRBV30, the J gene TRBJ2-7; 14 bases line up with TRBD2. From germline, CDR1 is GTSNPN and CDR2 SVGIG (reference sequence). V dropped 1 base and J dropped 7; count of bases not matched to a gene: 6. The CDR3 sequence is 15 residues long. CDR3 in amino acids: CAWSGGLAGGWEQYF. Written as DNA, the CDR3 is TGTGCCTGGAGTGGCGGACTAGCGGGGGGCTGGGAGCAGTACTTC.

The V call is TRBV4-2, the J call TRBJ2-1, with 13 bases identical to TRBD2. After removal of 3 bases from V and 10 bases from J, the junction contained 6 bases not matched to a gene. This CDR3 has 15 amino acids. Germline CDR1 and CDR2: LGHNA and YNFKEQ. CDR3 loop: CASSHPGTSGKEQFF. CDR3 bases: TGTGCCAGCAGCCACCCCGGGACTAGCGGGAAAGAGCAGTTCTTC.

This clonotype has a handful of counts. The chain has TRBV5-1 and TRBJ2-2; 9 bases map to TRBD1. Germline assignment: CDR1 SGHRS and CDR2 YFSETQ. The CDR3 consists of 18 residues. V dropped 4 bases and J dropped 1; count of bases not matched to a gene: 11. CDR3 sequence reads: CASSVPMTGGQNTGELFF. The CDR3 coding sequence is TGCGCCAGCAGCGTACCTATGACAGGGGGACAGAACACCGGGGAGCTGTTTTTT.

The chain uses TRBV7-2 and TRBJ2-3, with 7 bases lining up with TRBD1. Per germline, CDR1 SGHTA and CDR2 FQGNSA. This CDR3 has 13 amino acids. With V trimmed by 4 bases and J by 4 bases, 2 bases remained unmatched. The CDR3 here is CASSSTGSDTQYF. The DNA of the CDR3 is TGTGCCAGCAGCTCGACAGGGTCAGATACGCAGTATTTT.

The chain employs TRBV25-1 and TRBJ2-7, with 10 bases aligning to TRBD2. V dropped 1 base and J dropped 3; count of bases not matched to a gene: 9. Per the germline V gene, CDR1 is MGHDK and CDR2 is SYGVNS. This CDR3 is built from 17 residues. The CDR3 nucleotides are TGTGCCAGCAGTGAATTCCCAGCGGGAGGGCCTTTCTACGAGCAGTACTTC. Translating gives CASSEFPAGGPFYEQYF.

The chain carries TRBV24-1 and TRBJ2-1; 7 bases line up with TRBD1. Losses at the gene ends were 4 bases for V and 6 bases for J; bases not matched to a gene: 17. This CDR3 is 18 amino acids long. Germline loops: CDR1 KGHDR, CDR2 SFDVKD. Here the CDR3 reads CATSDPTPTGVLSNEQFF. Written as DNA, the CDR3 is TGTGCCACCAGTGACCCGACCCCCACAGGGGTGTTAAGCAATGAGCAGTTCTTC.

This clonotype was seen only a few times. V gene TRBV4-2 combines with J gene TRBJ1-5; D is possibly TRBD1 (5 bases). CDR3 length: 15 residues. Germline lookup yields CDR1 LGHNA and CDR2 YNFKEQ. The ends were cut back, 0 bases at V and 2 bases at J, with 8 bases in the middle. This CDR3 reads CASSQDLGGNQPQHF. The CDR3 DNA is TGTGCCAGCAGCCAAGATCTGGGGGGCAATCAGCCCCAGCATTTT.

This clonotype was seen only a few times. This chain joins TRBV12-3 or TRBV12-4 and TRBJ1-2, with D hard to call. The CDR3 runs to 14 residues. The V end was cut by 2 bases, the J end by 2 bases, with 9 bases between. The CDR3 coding sequence is TGTGCCAGCAGTTTATGGTCCCGGAACTATGGCTACACCTTC. This sequence encodes CASSLWSRNYGYTF.

CDR3 nucleotide sequence: TGCGCCAGCAGCCAAGAGGTGACAACTAACTATGGCTACACCTTC. Translation gives CASSQEVTTNYGYTF. V usage is TRBV4-1 and J usage is TRBJ1-2; D ambiguous. Germline-derived CDR1 and CDR2 are MGHRA and YSYEKL. The V and J ends lost 0 bases and 0 bases respectively, with 8 bases between them. This CDR3 is 15 amino acids long.

This clonotype was seen repeatedly, ten times or more. The genes are TRBV5-1 and TRBJ2-7; 9 positions match TRBD1. Germline trimming cut 5 bases from V and 3 bases from J; bases unmatched to any gene: 9. Germline CDR1 is SGHRS and CDR2 is YFSETQ. This CDR3 spans 15 amino acids. In DNA, the CDR3 is TGCGCCAGCAGTTCAGACAGGGGGATGATCTACGAGCAGTACTTC. This translates into CASSSDRGMIYEQYF.

This clonotype showed up just a few times. V gene TRBV4-1 combines with J gene TRBJ1-1; 9 bases align to TRBD1. CDR3 length equals 16 residues. V trimming: 3 bases; J trimming: 1 base; junction bases outside the gene matches: 6. Germline CDR1 reads MGHRA; CDR2 reads YSYEKL. Here the CDR3 DNA reads TGCGCCAGCAGCCACAACAGGGGGCGAGGGAACACTGAAGCTTTCTTT. Protein sequence: CASSHNRGRGNTEAFF.

This clonotype has just a few counts. This sequence joins TRBV11-2 and TRBJ2-1, with TRBD2 matching over 12 bases. This CDR3 has 17 amino acids. The germline V gene encodes CDR1 SGHAT and CDR2 FQNNGV. With V trimmed by 4 bases and J by 7 bases, 11 bases remained unmatched. CDR3 protein: CASSSRPLAGGQNEQFF. CDR3 coding DNA: TGTGCCAGCAGCTCACGCCCCCTAGCGGGAGGGCAGAATGAGCAGTTCTTC.

A few counts support this clonotype. The chain links TRBV7-9 to TRBJ2-7; 7 nucleotides align to TRBD2. The CDR3 covers 16 residues. Germline CDR1 is SEHNR and CDR2 is FQNEAQ (reference sequence). V was pared by 3 bases and J by 1 base, with 9 bases of the junction left unmatched. CDR3 DNA sequence: TGTGCCAGCAGCTTTGCAGCGGGACGGCTTTCCTACGAGCAGTACTTC. This codes for CASSFAAGRLSYEQYF.

This chain links TRBV10-3 with TRBJ1-2, with 9 bases that match TRBD1. Germline V gene sequence: CDR1 ENHRY, CDR2 SYGVKD. There are 15 residues in the CDR3. After removal of 4 bases from V and 1 base from J, the junction contained 4 bases not matched to a gene. Here the CDR3 reads CAISGGTGHNYGYTF. In DNA form, the CDR3 reads TGTGCCATCAGTGGTGGGACAGGGCATAACTATGGCTACACCTTC.

This clonotype was counted between two and nine times. The chain is built from TRBV6-6 and TRBJ2-3; D may be TRBD1 or TRBD2 (5 bases each). Trimming removed 2 bases at V and 0 bases at J, with 15 bases between. CDR1 and CDR2 from the germline V gene are MNHNY and SVGAGI (reference sequence). This CDR3 is 17 amino acids long. In DNA form, the CDR3 reads TGTGCCAGCAGTTACCGGCCAGGGAGATCTAGCACAGATACGCAGTATTTT. Protein: CASSYRPGRSSTDTQYF.

The chain has TRBV3-1 and TRBJ1-1, with D hard to call. V was cut by 4 bases and J by 1 base, with 13 bases left in between. Germline V gene lookup returns CDR1 LGHDT and CDR2 YNNKEL (reference sequence). The CDR3 has 15 amino acids. This CDR3 reads CASSPPGGWNTEAFF. The CDR3 nucleotides read TGTGCCAGCAGCCCCCCAGGCGGTTGGAACACTGAAGCTTTCTTT.

This clonotype has only a few counts. The genes are TRBV7-2 and TRBJ2-3; TRBD1 or TRBD2 may be the D gene (6 bases each). The CDR3 sequence is 16 residues long. Trimming took off 4 bases at V and 1 base at J, with 15 bases between the two ends. CDR1 and CDR2 (germline): SGHTA, FQGNSA. CDR3 coding DNA: TGTGCCAGCAGCTACCAGGGGTGGGGGGGCACAGATACGCAGTATTTT. Translating it yields CASSYQGWGGTDTQYF.

The chain has TRBV12-3 or TRBV12-4 and TRBJ1-3; no clear D gene. This CDR3 is built from 13 residues. The germline V and J ends were trimmed by 7 bases and 0 bases, with 7 bases remaining between them. CDR3 sequence reads: CASTATSGNTIYF. CDR3 in DNA: TGTGCCAGCACTGCTACCTCTGGAAACACCATATATTTT.